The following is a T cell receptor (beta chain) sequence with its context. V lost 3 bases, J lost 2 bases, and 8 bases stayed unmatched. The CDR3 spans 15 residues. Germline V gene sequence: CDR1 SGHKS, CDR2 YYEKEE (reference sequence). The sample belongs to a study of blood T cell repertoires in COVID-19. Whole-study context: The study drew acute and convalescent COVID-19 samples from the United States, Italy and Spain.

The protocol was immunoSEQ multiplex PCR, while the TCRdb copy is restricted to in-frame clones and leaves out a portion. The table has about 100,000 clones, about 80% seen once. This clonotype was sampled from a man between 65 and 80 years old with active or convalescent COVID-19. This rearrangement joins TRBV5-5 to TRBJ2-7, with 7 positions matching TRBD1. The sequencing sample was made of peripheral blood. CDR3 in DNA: TGTGCCAGCAGCTGGGCGACAGGGAATCCCTACGAGCAGTACTTC. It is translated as CASSWATGNPYEQYF.